The next 27 T cell receptor beta chains were all read from a single sample in a study of T cell responses to AZD1222 COVID-19 vaccine. Generated by immunoSEQ multiplex PCR, the TCRdb table keeps only in-frame clones and is missing some. The data hold some 110,000 clones, with about 87% observed a single time. Source: peripheral blood, taken on day 0 of AZD1222 vaccination. The receptors stem from an adult in good health.

V is TRBV7-6 and J is TRBJ2-7; 9 nucleotides align to TRBD1. After removal of 5 bases from V and 1 base from J, the junction contained 3 bases not matched to a gene. CDR1 SGHVS and CDR2 FNYEAQ come from the germline V gene. The CDR3 sequence is 14 residues long. The CDR3 loop is CASSRDRGSYEQYF. In nucleotides, the CDR3 is TGTGCCAGCAGCAGAGACAGGGGGTCCTACGAGCAGTACTTC.

J is TRBJ2-1 and V is TRBV19; TRBD1 might be the D (6 bases). The V gene lost 5 bases and the J gene lost 7 bases, with 9 bases spanning the gap. The CDR3 is 12 amino acids. CDR1 LNHDA and CDR2 SQIVND come from the germline V gene (reference sequence). Here the CDR3 DNA reads TGTGCCAGTAGTCGACAGGTTAATGAGCAGTTCTTC. Translating it yields CASSRQVNEQFF. The variable domain in full, with the rest retrieved from reference TRBV19 and TRBJ2-1, is DGGITQSPKYLFRKEGQNVTLSCEQNLNHDAMYWYRQDPGQGLRLIYYSQIVNDFQKGDIAEGYSVSREKKESFPLTVTSAQKNPTAFYLCASSRQVNEQFFGPGTRLTVL.

This sequence joins TRBV6-6 and TRBJ2-3; D not certain. The CDR3 covers 12 residues. The V and J ends lost 8 bases and 4 bases respectively, with 10 bases between them. Germline lookup yields CDR1 MNHNY and CDR2 SVGAGI (reference sequence). The CDR3: CASGPSPDTQYF. CDR3 sequence (DNA): TGTGCCAGCGGCCCCAGCCCAGATACGCAGTATTTT.

The V call is TRBV6-5, the J call TRBJ2-5; tentatively, D is TRBD1 or TRBD2 (6 bases each). V was cut by 7 bases and J by 7 bases, with 16 bases left in between. From germline, CDR1 is MNHEY and CDR2 SVGAGI. This CDR3 comprises 13 residues. As DNA, the CDR3 is TGTGCCAGCATTTTGAGGGGGGAAGGGACCCAGTACTTC. It encodes CASILRGEGTQYF.

V and J are TRBV7-9 and TRBJ1-5; TRBD1 matches at 11 bases. Unmatched junction bases numbered 10, after V lost 11 bases and J lost 7 bases. Germline CDR1 SEHNR, CDR2 FQNEAQ (reference sequence). The CDR3 sequence is 14 residues long. The CDR3 region has the DNA TGTGCCTCAGGACAGGGGGCAGGCAGACAGCCCCAGCATTTT. It codes for CASGQGAGRQPQHF.

V and J are TRBV7-9 and TRBJ1-1; TRBD1 is a possible D gene (5 bases). Germline CDR1 is SEHNR and CDR2 is FQNEAQ (reference sequence). V was shortened by 6 bases and J by 1 base, with 9 bases between the two germline ends. This CDR3 has 13 residues. The CDR3 DNA reads as TGTGCCAGCAGTCAGGGTTGGAACACTGAAGCTTTCTTT. Translated: CASSQGWNTEAFF.

V is TRBV5-1 and J is TRBJ1-4, with 10 positions matching TRBD1. The trim removed 4 bases at V and 4 bases at J, leaving 1 base unmatched. CDR1 and CDR2 from the germline V gene are SGHRS and YFSETQ. The CDR3 is 14 amino acids. DNA of the CDR3: TGCGCCAGCAGCGGGACAGGGGTTAATGAAAAACTGTTTTTT. Protein sequence: CASSGTGVNEKLFF.

The genes are TRBV18 and TRBJ1-3; weak D call: TRBD1 (6 bases). Per germline, CDR1 KGHSH and CDR2 LQKENI. This CDR3 region has 15 residues. Trimming removed 2 bases at V and 5 bases at J, with 13 bases between. The CDR3 bases are TGTGCCAGCTCACCAAAACGTTGGGGGCGAAACACCATATATTTT. The encoded protein is CASSPKRWGRNTIYF.

The J gene is TRBJ2-5, the V gene TRBV5-1; D is unclear. The CDR3 loop spans 11 amino acids. Looked up from germline, CDR1 is SGHRS and CDR2 is YFSETQ. With 0 bases removed from V and 5 bases from J, the gap between germline ends came to 2 bases. Here the CDR3 reads CASSLEETQYF. The CDR3 nucleotides read TGCGCCAGCAGCTTGGAGGAGACCCAGTACTTC.

This clone was detected only a few times. This CDR3 is CASRKISGSSDEQFF. Here the CDR3 DNA reads TGTGCCAGTAGAAAAATTTCGGGGTCAAGCGACGAGCAGTTCTTC. The rearrangement joins TRBV19 to TRBJ2-1; tentatively, D is TRBD2 (5 bases). Germline V gives CDR1 LNHDA, CDR2 SQIVND (reference sequence). V was shortened by 6 bases and J by 10 bases, with 22 bases between the two germline ends. The CDR3 sequence is 15 residues long.

The V call is TRBV4-1, the J call TRBJ2-3, with TRBD2 as a possible D gene (6 bases). This CDR3 is built from 17 residues. The germline V gene has CDR1 MGHRA and CDR2 YSYEKL. V gave up 3 bases and J gave up 2 bases, with 18 bases separating them. The CDR3 region is CASSHPPGGPSTDTQYF. As DNA, the CDR3 is TGCGCCAGCAGCCACCCCCCCGGGGGACCCTCCACAGATACGCAGTATTTT.

The chain is built from TRBV27 and TRBJ1-1; tentative D call: TRBD1 (6 bases). The CDR3 loop spans 14 amino acids. Germline V gene lookup returns CDR1 MNHEY and CDR2 SMNVEV (reference sequence). Trimming took 5 bases from V and 6 from J, leaving 16 bases between them. The CDR3 nucleotides read TGTGCCAGCAGTCCCCCAGGGGTTCGAGCTGAAGCTTTCTTT. Residues: CASSPPGVRAEAFF.

The chain has TRBV19 and TRBJ1-1, with D unclear. Germline V CDR1 and CDR2: LNHDA, SQIVND (reference sequence). The CDR3 is made up of 15 amino acids. V lost 9 bases and J 3 bases, leaving 20 bases between the germline ends. DNA for the CDR3: TGTGCCAGCACCCTGGGGTCGAAGGTAGACACTGAAGCTTTCTTT. Protein sequence: CASTLGSKVDTEAFF.

In its sample, this clone was seen once. This chain uses TRBV29-1 with TRBJ2-7, with a possible D match to TRBD2 (6 bases). Trimming took off 3 bases at V and 4 bases at J, with 10 bases between the two ends. CDR1 is SQVTM, CDR2 ANQGSEA, per germline. The CDR3 runs 12 residues. The CDR3 coding sequence is TGCAGCGTTGAGGGGGGAAGGTACGAGCAGTACTTC. It codes for CSVEGGRYEQYF.

V is TRBV7-2 and J is TRBJ1-2; D is uncertain. V was trimmed by 1 base and J by 2 bases, leaving 8 bases between them. This CDR3 spans 14 amino acids. The V gene's germline CDR1 is SGHTA and CDR2 FQGNSA. CDR3 bases: TGTGCCAGCAGCTTAGTCCAGCTGAACTATGGCTACACCTTC. As protein: CASSLVQLNYGYTF.

This clone was observed a single time. The chain couples TRBV11-1 to TRBJ2-7, with 10 bases lining up with TRBD1. The V gene end was trimmed by 5 bases and the J gene end by 11 bases; junction bases not matched to a gene: 3. In germline, CDR1 is SGHAT, CDR2 FQDESV (reference sequence). The CDR3 has 11 residues. CDR3 DNA: TGTGCCAGCAGCCCAGGGACAGGGGAGTACTTC. Translated: CASSPGTGEYF.

The rearrangement joins TRBV7-8 to TRBJ2-3; TRBD2 aligns across 11 bases. CDR1 is SGHVS and CDR2 is FQNEAQ in the germline V gene. This CDR3 has 16 amino acids. V gave up 4 bases and J gave up 6 bases; unmatched junction bases: 9. In nucleotides, the CDR3 is TGTGCCAGCAGCTCGGCGCTAGCGGGGGGCGAGGATACGCAGTATTTT. Residues: CASSSALAGGEDTQYF.

This sequence joins TRBV28 and TRBJ1-2; tentatively, D is TRBD1 (5 bases). The V end was cut by 1 base, the J end by 4 bases, with 7 bases between. CDR1 and CDR2 from the germline V gene are MDHEN and SYDVKM. The CDR3 covers 13 residues. The DNA for the CDR3 is TGTGCCAGCAGTTTATACGACAGCTATGGCTACACCTTC. Translated: CASSLYDSYGYTF.

This clone occurred once. V is TRBV19 and J is TRBJ1-1; D is ambiguous. Trimming cost V 4 bases and J 4 bases, with 16 bases left between them. Germline loops: CDR1 LNHDA, CDR2 SQIVND (reference sequence). The CDR3 runs 15 residues. The CDR3 coding sequence is TGTGCCAGTAGTAACAGATATCTAGGTAGCACTGAAGCTTTCTTT. The encoded protein is CASSNRYLGSTEAFF.

The V call is TRBV13, the J call TRBJ2-3; D perhaps matches TRBD1 (7 bases). CDR1 and CDR2 from the germline V gene are PRHDT and FYEKMQ (reference sequence). Trimming cost V 5 bases and J 4 bases, with 19 bases left between them. The CDR3 is made up of 16 amino acids. The CDR3 region has the DNA TGTGCCAGCAGCCCACCAAGGGGGCGGGATTCAGATACGCAGTATTTT. Its protein product is CASSPPRGRDSDTQYF.

The V call is TRBV28, the J call TRBJ1-5; no reliable D call. V lost 3 bases and J lost 4, with 10 bases in between. Per germline, CDR1 MDHEN and CDR2 SYDVKM. This CDR3 comprises 14 residues. The CDR3 nucleotides are TGTGCCAGCAGTTTTATCGGTGGGAATCAGCCCCAGCATTTT. It yields the protein CASSFIGGNQPQHF.

The chain uses TRBV7-8 and TRBJ2-7; no reliable D call. Trimming left V 5 bases short and J 7 bases short, with 12 bases between. The CDR3 is made up of 12 amino acids. CDR1 SGHVS and CDR2 FQNEAQ come from the germline V gene. In DNA, the CDR3 is TGTGCCAGCAGCCAATCATCTAGAGAGCAGTACTTC. It translates to CASSQSSREQYF.

This clone has just one count. The rearrangement uses TRBV15 and TRBJ2-2; no clear D. CDR1 is LNHNV and CDR2 is YYDKDF in the germline V gene (reference sequence). V was shortened by 1 base and J by 3 bases, with 3 bases between the two germline ends. The CDR3 loop spans 13 amino acids. The DNA of the CDR3 is TGTGCCACCAGCAGAGTGGACACCGGGGAGCTGTTTTTT. Its protein is CATSRVDTGELFF.

This CDR3 is CASSLSMSSYEQYF. CDR3 in DNA: TGTGCCAGCAGTTTATCAATGTCCTCCTACGAGCAGTACTTC. The genes are TRBV27 and TRBJ2-7; no firm D call. The ends were cut back, 0 bases at V and 0 bases at J, with 6 bases in the middle. Germline V CDR1 and CDR2: MNHEY, SMNVEV (reference sequence). This CDR3 is built from 14 residues.

The chain uses TRBV11-2 and TRBJ2-3, with 7 bases matching TRBD2. CDR3 length: 15 residues. CDR1 is SGHAT, CDR2 FQNNGV, per germline. Unmatched junction bases numbered 7, after V lost 3 bases and J lost 4 bases. CDR3 protein: CASSFKGGPADTQYF. CDR3 DNA sequence: TGTGCCAGCAGCTTCAAGGGAGGGCCGGCAGATACGCAGTATTTT.

The CDR3 spells CASSFLPPTTNEKLFF. The CDR3 nucleotides read TGTGCCAGCAGTTTCCTCCCCCCAACAACTAATGAAAAACTGTTTTTT. This chain links TRBV27 with TRBJ1-4, with D unresolved. The V end was cut by 3 bases, the J end by 0 bases, with 11 bases between. This CDR3 has 16 residues. Per germline, CDR1 MNHEY and CDR2 SMNVEV (reference sequence). Complete variable domain (other parts from reference TRBV27 and TRBJ1-4): EAQVTQNPRYLITVTGKKLTVTCSQNMNHEYMSWYRQDPGLGLRQIYYSMNVEVTDKGDVPEGYKVSRKEKRNFPLILESPSPNQTSLYFCASSFLPPTTNEKLFFGSGTQLSVL.

The J gene is TRBJ1-1, the V gene TRBV6-6; D is ambiguous. The CDR3 runs to 13 residues. V was trimmed by 6 bases and J by 2 bases, leaving 10 bases between them. Looked up from germline, CDR1 is MNHNY and CDR2 is SVGAGI (reference sequence). CDR3 sequence (DNA): TGTGCCAGCAGCCTTGAGAGTAACACTGAAGCTTTCTTT. Amino acids: CASSLESNTEAFF.